This TCR beta chain is from a study of technical replicates of blood from a few donors. Clones were read by immunoSEQ multiplex PCR, and TCRdb kept only the in-frame ones, dropping some. The data show 60,000 to 85,000 clones, 85% to 95% seen once. The CDR3 runs 16 residues. V was clipped by 2 bases and J by 4 bases; unmatched bases: 9. In germline, CDR1 is ENHRY, CDR2 SYGVKD. The rearrangement uses TRBV10-3 and TRBJ2-7; 9 bases agree with TRBD2. The clonotype originates from a human donor in good health. The sample comprised T cells isolated from PBMCs. This CDR3 reads CAISEDVAGEGYEQYF. CDR3 in DNA: TGTGCCATCAGTGAGGATGTAGCGGGAGAAGGGTACGAGCAGTACTTC.